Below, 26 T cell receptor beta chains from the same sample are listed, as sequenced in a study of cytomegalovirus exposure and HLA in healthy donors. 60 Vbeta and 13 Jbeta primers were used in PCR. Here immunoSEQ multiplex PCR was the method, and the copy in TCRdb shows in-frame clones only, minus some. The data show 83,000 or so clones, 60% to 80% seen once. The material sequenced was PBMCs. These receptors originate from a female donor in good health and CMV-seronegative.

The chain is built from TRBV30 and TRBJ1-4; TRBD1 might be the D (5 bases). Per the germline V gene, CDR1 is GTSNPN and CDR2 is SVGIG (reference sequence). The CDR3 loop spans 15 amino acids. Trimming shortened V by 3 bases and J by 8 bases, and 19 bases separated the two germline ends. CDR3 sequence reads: CAWRAWTTVEEKLFF. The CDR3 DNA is TGTGCCTGGAGGGCTTGGACAACAGTAGAAGAAAAACTGTTTTTT. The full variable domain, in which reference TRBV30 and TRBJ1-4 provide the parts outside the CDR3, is SQTIHQWPATLVQPVGSPLSLECTVEGTSNPNLYWYRQAAGRGLQLLFYSVGIGQISSEVPQNLSASRPQDRQFILSSKKLLLSDSGFYLCAWRAWTTVEEKLFFGSGTQLSVL.

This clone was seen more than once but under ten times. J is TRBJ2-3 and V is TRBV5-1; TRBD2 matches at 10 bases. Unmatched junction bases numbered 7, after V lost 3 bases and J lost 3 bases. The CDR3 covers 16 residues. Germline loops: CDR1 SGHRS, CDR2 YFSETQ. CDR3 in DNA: TGCGCCAGCAGCTCTCTAGCGGGAGTAAGAACAGATACGCAGTATTTT. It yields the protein CASSSLAGVRTDTQYF.

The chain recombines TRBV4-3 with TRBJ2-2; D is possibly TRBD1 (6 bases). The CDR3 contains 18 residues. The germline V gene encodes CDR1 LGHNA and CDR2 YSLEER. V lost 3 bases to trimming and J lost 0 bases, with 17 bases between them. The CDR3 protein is CASSQEYGQPTNTGELFF. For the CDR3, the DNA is TGCGCCAGCAGCCAGGAATATGGACAGCCAACGAACACCGGGGAGCTGTTTTTT.

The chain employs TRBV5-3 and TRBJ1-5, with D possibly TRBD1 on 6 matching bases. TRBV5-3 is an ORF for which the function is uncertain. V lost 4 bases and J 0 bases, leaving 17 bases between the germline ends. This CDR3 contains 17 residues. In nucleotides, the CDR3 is TGTGCCAGAAGCCGAAGATCCCGGACAGATAGCAATCAGCCCCAGCATTTT. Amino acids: CARSRRSRTDSNQPQHF.

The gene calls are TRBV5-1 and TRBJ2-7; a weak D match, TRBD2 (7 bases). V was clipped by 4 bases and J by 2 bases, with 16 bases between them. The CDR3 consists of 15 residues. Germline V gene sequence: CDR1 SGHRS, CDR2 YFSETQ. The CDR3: CASSQGTILPYEQYF. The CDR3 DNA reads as TGCGCCAGCAGCCAGGGGACTATCTTGCCCTACGAGCAGTACTTC.

CDR3: CASSSDRGNYGYTF. The CDR3 DNA reads as TGTGCCAGCAGCTCGGACAGGGGAAACTATGGCTACACCTTC. This sequence joins TRBV27 and TRBJ1-2, with 9 positions matching TRBD1. The CDR3 consists of 14 residues. The germline V gene encodes CDR1 MNHEY and CDR2 SMNVEV (reference sequence). Germline trimming cut 6 bases from V and 2 bases from J; bases unmatched to any gene: 4.

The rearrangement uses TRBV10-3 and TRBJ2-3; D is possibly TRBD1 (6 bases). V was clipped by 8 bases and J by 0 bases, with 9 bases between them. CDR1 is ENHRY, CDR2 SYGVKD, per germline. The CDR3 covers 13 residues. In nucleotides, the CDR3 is TGTGCCATCGGACAGCCTAGCACAGATACGCAGTATTTT. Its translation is CAIGQPSTDTQYF.

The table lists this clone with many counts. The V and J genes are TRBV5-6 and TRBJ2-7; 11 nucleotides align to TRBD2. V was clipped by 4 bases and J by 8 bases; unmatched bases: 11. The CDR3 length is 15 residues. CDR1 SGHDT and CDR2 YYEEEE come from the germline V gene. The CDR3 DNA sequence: TGTGCCAGCAGCGATAGCGGGAGGGCCTACCTCAAGCAGTACTTC. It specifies CASSDSGRAYLKQYF.

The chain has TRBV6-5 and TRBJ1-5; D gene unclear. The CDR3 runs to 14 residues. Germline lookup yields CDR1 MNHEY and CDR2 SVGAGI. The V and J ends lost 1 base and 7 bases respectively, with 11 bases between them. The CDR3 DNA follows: TGTGCCAGCAGTTACTGGCGGGGTATGCAGCCCCAGCATTTT. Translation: CASSYWRGMQPQHF.

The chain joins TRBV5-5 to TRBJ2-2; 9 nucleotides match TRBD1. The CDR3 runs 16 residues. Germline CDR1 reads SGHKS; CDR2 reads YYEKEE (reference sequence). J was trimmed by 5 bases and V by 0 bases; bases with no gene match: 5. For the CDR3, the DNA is TGTGCCAGCAGCTTGGGCTTGGGGACAGGGACCGGGGAGCTGTTTTTT. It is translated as CASSLGLGTGTGELFF.

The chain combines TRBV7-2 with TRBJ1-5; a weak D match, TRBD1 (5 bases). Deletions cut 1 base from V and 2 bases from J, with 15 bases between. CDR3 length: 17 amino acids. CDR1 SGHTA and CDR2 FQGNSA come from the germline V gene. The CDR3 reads CASSLGGRGGGNQPQHF. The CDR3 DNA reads TGTGCCAGCAGCTTAGGGGGAAGGGGTGGGGGCAATCAGCCCCAGCATTTT.

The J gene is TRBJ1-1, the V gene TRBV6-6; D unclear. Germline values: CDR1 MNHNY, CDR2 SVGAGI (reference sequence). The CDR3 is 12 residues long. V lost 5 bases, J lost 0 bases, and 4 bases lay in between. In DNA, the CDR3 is TGTGCCAGCAGTGCAGTGAACACTGAAGCTTTCTTT. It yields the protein CASSAVNTEAFF.

For the CDR3, the DNA is TGCGCCAGCAGCTTGGGGGGGACAGAGTATGGCTACACCTTC. Translated, it gives CASSLGGTEYGYTF. This chain uses TRBV5-1 with TRBJ1-2; 7 bases are shared with TRBD1. CDR1 SGHRS and CDR2 YFSETQ come from the germline V gene. Unmatched junction bases numbered 4, after V lost 0 bases and J lost 5 bases. This CDR3 region has 14 residues.

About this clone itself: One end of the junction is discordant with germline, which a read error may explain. CDR3 sequence (DNA): TGTGCTAGCAGCTTTAACGACAGGGGCGGCGGGGAGACCCAGTACTTC. Translated: CASSFNDRGGGETQYF. V usage is TRBV7-7 and J usage is TRBJ2-5; 8 nucleotides align to TRBD1. The CDR3 sequence is 16 residues long. CDR1 is SSHAT, CDR2 FNYEAQ, per germline (reference sequence). Together with reference TRBV7-7 and TRBJ2-5, the CDR3 gives the full variable domain: GAGVSQSPRYKVTKRGQDVTLRCDPISSHATLYWYQQALGQGPEFLTYFNYEAQPDKSGLPSDRFSAERPEGSISTLTIQRTEQRDSAMYRCASSFNDRGGGETQYFGPGTRLLVL.

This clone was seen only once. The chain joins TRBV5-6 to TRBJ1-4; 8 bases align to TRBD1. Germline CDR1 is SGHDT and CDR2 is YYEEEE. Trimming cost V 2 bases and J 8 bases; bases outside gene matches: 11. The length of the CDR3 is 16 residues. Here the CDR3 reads CASSFGQGSVEEKLFF. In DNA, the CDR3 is TGTGCCAGCAGCTTCGGACAGGGAAGTGTTGAGGAAAAACTGTTTTTT. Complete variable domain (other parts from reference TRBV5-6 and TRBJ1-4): DAGVTQSPTHLIKTRGQQVTLRCSPKSGHDTVSWYQQALGQGPQFIFQYYEEEERQRGNFPDRFSGHQFPNYSSELNVNALLLGDSALYLCASSFGQGSVEEKLFFGSGTQLSVL.

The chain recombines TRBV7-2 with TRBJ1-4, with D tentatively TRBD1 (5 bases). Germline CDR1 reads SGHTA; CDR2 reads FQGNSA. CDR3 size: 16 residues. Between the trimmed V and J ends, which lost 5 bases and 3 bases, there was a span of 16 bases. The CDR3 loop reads CASSLGQGGANEKLFF. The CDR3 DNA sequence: TGTGCCAGCAGCCTGGGGCAGGGAGGGGCTAATGAAAAACTGTTTTTT.

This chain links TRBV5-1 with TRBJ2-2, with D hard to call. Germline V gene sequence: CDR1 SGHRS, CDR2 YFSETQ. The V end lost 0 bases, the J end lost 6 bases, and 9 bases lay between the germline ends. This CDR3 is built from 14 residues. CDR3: CASSLAGAPGELFF. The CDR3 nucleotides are TGCGCCAGCAGCTTGGCCGGTGCACCCGGGGAGCTGTTTTTT.

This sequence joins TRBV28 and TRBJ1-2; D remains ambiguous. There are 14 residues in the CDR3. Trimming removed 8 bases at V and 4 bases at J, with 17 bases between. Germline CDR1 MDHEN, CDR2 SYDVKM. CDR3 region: CASGRSFEGYGYTF. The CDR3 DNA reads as TGTGCCAGCGGTAGGTCTTTTGAGGGCTATGGCTACACCTTC.

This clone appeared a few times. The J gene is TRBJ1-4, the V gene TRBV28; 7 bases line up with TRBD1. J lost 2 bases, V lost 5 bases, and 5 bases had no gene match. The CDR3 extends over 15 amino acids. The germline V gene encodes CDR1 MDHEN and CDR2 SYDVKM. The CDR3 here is CASSVTGVTNEKLFF. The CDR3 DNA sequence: TGTGCCAGCAGTGTCACAGGGGTGACTAATGAAAAACTGTTTTTT.

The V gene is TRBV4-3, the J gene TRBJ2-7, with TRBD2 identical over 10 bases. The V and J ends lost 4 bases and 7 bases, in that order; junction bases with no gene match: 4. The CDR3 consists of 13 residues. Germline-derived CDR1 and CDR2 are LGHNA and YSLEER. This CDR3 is CASSRSGGGEQYF. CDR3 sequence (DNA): TGCGCCAGCAGCCGAAGCGGGGGGGGAGAGCAGTACTTC.

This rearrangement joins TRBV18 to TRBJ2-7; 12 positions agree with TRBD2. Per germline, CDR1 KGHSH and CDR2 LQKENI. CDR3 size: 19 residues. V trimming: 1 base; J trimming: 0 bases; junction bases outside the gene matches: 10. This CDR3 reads CASSPRLLAGGPSSYEQYF. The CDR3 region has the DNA TGTGCCAGCTCACCACGCTTGCTAGCGGGAGGGCCGAGCTCCTACGAGCAGTACTTC.

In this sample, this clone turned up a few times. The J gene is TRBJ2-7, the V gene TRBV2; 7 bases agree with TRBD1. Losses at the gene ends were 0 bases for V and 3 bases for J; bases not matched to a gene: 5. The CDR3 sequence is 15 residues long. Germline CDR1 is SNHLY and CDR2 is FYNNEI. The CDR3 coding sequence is TGTGCCAGCAGTGAAGCACAGACAGGGTTCTACGAGCAGTACTTC. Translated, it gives CASSEAQTGFYEQYF.

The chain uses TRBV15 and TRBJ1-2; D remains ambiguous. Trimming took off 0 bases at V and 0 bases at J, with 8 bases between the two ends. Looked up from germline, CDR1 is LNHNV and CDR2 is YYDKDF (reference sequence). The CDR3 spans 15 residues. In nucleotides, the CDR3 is TGTGCCACCAGCAGAGAAGGAGGAACTAACTATGGCTACACCTTC. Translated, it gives CATSREGGTNYGYTF.

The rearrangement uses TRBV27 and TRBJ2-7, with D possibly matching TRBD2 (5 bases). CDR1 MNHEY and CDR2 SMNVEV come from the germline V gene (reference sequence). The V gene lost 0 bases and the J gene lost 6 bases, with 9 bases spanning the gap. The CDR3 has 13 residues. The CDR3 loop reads CASSLSGGPEQYF. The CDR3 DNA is TGTGCCAGCAGTTTATCAGGCGGGCCCGAGCAGTACTTC.

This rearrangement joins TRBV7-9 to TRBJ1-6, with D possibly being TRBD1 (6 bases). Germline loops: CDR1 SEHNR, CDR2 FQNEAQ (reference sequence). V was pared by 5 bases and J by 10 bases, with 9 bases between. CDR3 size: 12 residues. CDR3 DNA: TGTGCCAGCAGCCCAGGGGAATCACCCCTCCACTTT. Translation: CASSPGESPLHF.

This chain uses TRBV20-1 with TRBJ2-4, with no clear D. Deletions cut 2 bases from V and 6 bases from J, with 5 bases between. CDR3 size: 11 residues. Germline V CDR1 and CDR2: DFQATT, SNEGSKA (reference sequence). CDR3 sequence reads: CSARNRNIQYF. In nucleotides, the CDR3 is TGCAGTGCTAGAAACAGAAACATTCAGTACTTC.